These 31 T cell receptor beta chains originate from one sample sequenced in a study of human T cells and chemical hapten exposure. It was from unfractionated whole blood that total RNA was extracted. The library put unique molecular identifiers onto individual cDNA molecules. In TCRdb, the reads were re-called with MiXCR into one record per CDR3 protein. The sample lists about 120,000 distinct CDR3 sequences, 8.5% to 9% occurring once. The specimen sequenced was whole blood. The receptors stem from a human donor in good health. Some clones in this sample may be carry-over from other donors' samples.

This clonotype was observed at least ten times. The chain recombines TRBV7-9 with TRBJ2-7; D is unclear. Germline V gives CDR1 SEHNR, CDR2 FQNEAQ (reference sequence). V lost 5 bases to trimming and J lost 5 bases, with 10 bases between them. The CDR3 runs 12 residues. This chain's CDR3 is CASSPRTDEQYF. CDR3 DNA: TGTGCCAGCAGCCCCCGGACGGACGAGCAGTACTTC.

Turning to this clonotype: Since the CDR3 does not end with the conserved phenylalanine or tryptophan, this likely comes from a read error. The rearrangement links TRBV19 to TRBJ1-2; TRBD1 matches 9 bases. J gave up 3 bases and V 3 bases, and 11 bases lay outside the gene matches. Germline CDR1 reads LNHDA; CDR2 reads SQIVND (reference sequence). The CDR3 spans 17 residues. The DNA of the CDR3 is TGTGCCAGTAGTATTGGGACAGGGCAGCGGATATACTATGGCTACACCTCC. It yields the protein CASSIGTGQRIYYGYTS.

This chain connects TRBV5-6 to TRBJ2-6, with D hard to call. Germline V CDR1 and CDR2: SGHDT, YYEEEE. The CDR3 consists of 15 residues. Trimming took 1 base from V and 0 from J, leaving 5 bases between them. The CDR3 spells CASSLPSSGANVLTF. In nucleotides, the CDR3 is TGTGCCAGCAGCTTGCCGAGCTCTGGGGCCAACGTCCTGACTTTC.

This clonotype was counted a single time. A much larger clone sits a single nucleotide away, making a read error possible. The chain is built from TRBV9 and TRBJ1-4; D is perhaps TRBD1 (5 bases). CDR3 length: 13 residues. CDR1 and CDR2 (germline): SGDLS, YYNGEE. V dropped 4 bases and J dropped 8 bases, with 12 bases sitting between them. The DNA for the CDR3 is TGTGCCAGCAGCATAGGAGGGGAAGAAAAACTGTTTTTT. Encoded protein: CASSIGGEEKLFF.

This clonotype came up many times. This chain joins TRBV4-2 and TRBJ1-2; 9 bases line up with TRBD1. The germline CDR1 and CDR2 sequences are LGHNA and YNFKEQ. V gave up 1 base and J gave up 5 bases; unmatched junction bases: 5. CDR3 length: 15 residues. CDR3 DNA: TGTGCCAGCAGCCAAGCTCCCGGGACAGGGTATGGCTACACCTTC. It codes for CASSQAPGTGYGYTF.

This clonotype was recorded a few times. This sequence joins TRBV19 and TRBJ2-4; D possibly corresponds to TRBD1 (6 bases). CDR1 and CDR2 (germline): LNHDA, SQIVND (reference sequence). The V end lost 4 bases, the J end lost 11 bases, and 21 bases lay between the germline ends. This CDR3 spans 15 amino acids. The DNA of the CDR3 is TGTGCCAGTAGTACGTCAGGGGTCCAGGGAACTCTTCAGTACTTC. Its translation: CASSTSGVQGTLQYF.

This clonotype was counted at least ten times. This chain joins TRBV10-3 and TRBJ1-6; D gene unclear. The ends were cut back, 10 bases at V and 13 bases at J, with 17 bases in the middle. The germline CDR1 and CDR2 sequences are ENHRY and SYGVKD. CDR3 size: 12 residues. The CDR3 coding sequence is TGTGCCACCGTGGACCGGGGAGAGCCCCTCCACTTT. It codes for CATVDRGEPLHF.

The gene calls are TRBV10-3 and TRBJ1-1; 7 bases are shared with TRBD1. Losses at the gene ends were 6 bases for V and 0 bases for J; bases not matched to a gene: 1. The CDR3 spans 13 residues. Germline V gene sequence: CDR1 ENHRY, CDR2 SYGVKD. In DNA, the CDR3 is TGTGCCATCAGGACAGGGATGAACACTGAAGCTTTCTTT. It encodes CAIRTGMNTEAFF.

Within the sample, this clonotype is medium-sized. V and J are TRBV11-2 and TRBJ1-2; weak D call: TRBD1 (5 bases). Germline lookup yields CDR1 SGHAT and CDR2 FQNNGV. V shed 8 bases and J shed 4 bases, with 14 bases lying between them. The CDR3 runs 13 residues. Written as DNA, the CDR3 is TGTGCCAGCCAGGGTCAGGGACTCTATGGCTACACCTTC. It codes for CASQGQGLYGYTF.

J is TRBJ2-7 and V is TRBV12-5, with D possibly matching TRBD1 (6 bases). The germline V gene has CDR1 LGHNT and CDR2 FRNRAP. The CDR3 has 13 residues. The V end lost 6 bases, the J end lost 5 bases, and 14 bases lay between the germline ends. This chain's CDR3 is CASGKGGYDEQYF. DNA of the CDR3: TGTGCTAGTGGAAAAGGGGGTTACGACGAGCAGTACTTC.

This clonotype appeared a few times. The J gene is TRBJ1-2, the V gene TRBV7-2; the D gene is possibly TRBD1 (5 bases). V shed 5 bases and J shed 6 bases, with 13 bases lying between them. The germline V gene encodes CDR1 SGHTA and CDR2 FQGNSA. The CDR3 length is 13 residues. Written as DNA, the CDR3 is TGTGCCAGCAGCCCACGGCAGGGCCATGGCTACACCTTC. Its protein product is CASSPRQGHGYTF.

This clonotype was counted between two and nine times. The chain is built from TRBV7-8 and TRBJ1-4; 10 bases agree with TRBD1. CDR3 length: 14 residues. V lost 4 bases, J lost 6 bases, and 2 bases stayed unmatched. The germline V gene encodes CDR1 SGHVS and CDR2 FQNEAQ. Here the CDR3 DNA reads TGTGCCAGCAGCTCCGGACAGGGGGATGAAAAACTGTTTTTT. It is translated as CASSSGQGDEKLFF.

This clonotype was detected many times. The CDR3 DNA is TGTGCCAGCAGCTCGACAGGGGAGAGGACCGGGGAGCTGTTTTTT. Its protein is CASSSTGERTGELFF. The V and J genes are TRBV5-6 and TRBJ2-2; 8 bases match TRBD1. This CDR3 region has 15 residues. Germline lookup yields CDR1 SGHDT and CDR2 YYEEEE. The J segment lost 5 bases and the V segment lost 3 bases, leaving 6 bases of the junction unmatched.

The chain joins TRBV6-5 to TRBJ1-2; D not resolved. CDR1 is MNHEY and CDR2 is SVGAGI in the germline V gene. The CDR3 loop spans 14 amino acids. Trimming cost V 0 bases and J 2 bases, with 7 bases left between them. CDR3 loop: CASSYSDKNYGYTF. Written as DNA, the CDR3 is TGTGCCAGCAGTTACTCAGACAAAAACTATGGCTACACCTTC.

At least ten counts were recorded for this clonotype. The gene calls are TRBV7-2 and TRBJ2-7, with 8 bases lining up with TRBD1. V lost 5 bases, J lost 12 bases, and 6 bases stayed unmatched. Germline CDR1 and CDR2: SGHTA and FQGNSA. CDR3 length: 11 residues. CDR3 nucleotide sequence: TGTGCCAGCAGCCCGGGACAGGCGTGGTACTTC. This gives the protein CASSPGQAWYF. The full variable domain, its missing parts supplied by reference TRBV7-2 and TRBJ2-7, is GAGVSQSPSNKVTEKGKDVELRCDPISGHTALYWYRQSLGQGLEFLIYFQGNSAPDKSGLPSDRFSAERTGGSVSTLTIQRTQQEDSAVYLCASSPGQAWYFGPGTRLTVT.

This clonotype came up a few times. CDR3 protein: CASSQGRNTEAFF. The CDR3 bases are TGTGCCAGCAGCCAAGGTAGGAACACTGAAGCTTTCTTT. V is TRBV3-1 and J is TRBJ1-1; D unclear. The germline gives CDR1 LGHDT, CDR2 YNNKEL (reference sequence). The CDR3 loop spans 13 amino acids. Trimming removed 1 base from V and 1 base from J, with 4 bases in between.

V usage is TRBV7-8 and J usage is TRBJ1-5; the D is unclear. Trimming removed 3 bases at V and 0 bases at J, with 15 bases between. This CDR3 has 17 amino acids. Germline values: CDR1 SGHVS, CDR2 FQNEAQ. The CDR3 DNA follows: TGTGCCAGCAGCTTTTTGGGAGGGTGGCTTAGCAATCAGCCCCAGCATTTT. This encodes CASSFLGGWLSNQPQHF. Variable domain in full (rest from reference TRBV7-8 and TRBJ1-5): GAGVSQSPRYKVAKRGQDVALRCDPISGHVSLFWYQQALGQGPEFLTYFQNEAQLDKSGLPSDRFFAERPEGSVSTLKIQRTQQEDSAVYLCASSFLGGWLSNQPQHFGDGTRLSIL.

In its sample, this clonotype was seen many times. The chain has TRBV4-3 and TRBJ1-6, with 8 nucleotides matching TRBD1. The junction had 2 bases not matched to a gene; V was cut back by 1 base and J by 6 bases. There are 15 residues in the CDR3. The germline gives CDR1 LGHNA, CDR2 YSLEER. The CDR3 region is CASSQGGTGNSPLHF. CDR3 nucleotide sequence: TGCGCCAGCAGCCAAGGGGGGACAGGTAATTCACCCCTCCACTTT.

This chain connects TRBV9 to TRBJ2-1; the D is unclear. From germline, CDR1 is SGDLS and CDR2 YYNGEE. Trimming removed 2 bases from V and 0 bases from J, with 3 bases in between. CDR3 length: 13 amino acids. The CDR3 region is CASSVGSYNEQFF. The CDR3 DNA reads TGTGCCAGCAGCGTGGGCTCCTACAATGAGCAGTTCTTC.

In DNA form, the CDR3 reads TGTGCCAGCAGTGTCTGGGGGGAAAACATTCAGTACTTC. Protein product: CASSVWGENIQYF. J is TRBJ2-4 and V is TRBV2; possibly TRBD2 for D (6 bases). The V and J ends lost 4 bases and 5 bases respectively, with 9 bases between them. The CDR3 runs 13 residues. Germline V gene lookup returns CDR1 SNHLY and CDR2 FYNNEI.

CDR3 protein: CASSVSEMPSDTQYF. Here the CDR3 DNA reads TGTGCCAGCAGCGTTAGCGAGATGCCCTCAGATACGCAGTATTTT. The chain recombines TRBV7-2 with TRBJ2-3; D might be TRBD2 (5 bases). The CDR3 covers 15 residues. The V end lost 5 bases, the J end lost 4 bases, and 16 bases lay between the germline ends. CDR1 is SGHTA and CDR2 is FQGNSA in the germline V gene.

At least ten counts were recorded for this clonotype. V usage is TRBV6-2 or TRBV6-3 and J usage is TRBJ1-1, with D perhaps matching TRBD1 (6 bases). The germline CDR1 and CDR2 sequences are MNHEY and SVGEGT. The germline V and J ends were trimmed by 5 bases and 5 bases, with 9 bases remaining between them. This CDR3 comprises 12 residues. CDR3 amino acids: CASSPTGTEAFF. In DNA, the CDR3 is TGTGCCAGCAGTCCAACAGGGACTGAAGCTTTCTTT.

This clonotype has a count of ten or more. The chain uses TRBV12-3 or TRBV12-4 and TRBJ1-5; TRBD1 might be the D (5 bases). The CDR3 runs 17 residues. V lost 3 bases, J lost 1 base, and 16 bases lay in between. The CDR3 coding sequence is TGTGCCAGCAGTTTCACGGGTCTCGGGGCGAGCAATCAGCCCCAGCATTTT. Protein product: CASSFTGLGASNQPQHF.

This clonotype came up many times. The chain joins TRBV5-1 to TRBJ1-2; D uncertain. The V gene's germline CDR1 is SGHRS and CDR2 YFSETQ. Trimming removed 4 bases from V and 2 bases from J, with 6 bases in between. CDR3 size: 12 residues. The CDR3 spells CASSLDNYGYTF. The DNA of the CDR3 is TGCGCCAGCAGCCTGGACAACTATGGCTACACCTTC.

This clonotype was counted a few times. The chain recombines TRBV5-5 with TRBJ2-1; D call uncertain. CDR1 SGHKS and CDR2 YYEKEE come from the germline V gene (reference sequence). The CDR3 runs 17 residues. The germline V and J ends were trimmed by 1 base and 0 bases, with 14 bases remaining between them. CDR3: CASSLSGDRSSYNEQFF. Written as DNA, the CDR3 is TGTGCCAGCAGCTTGTCCGGAGATAGGAGCTCCTACAATGAGCAGTTCTTC.

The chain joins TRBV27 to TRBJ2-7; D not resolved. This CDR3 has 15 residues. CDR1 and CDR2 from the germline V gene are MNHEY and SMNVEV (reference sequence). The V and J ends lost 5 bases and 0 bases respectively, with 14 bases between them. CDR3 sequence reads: CASSPWRLSSYEQYF. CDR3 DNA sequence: TGTGCCAGCAGTCCCTGGAGATTGAGCTCCTACGAGCAGTACTTC.

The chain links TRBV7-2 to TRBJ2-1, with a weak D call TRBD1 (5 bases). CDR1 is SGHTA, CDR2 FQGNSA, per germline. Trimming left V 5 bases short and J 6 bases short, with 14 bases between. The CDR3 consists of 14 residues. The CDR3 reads CASSLRLGRNEQFF. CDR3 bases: TGTGCCAGCAGCCTTAGGTTGGGGCGCAATGAGCAGTTCTTC.

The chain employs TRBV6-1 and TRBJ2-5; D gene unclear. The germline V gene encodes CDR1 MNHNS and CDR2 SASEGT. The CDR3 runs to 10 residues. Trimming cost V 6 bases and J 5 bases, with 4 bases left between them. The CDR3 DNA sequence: TGTGCCAGCAGCTGGGAGACCCAGTACTTC. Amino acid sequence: CASSWETQYF.

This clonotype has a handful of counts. This chain's CDR3 is CASSPTGTGGSYEQYF. The CDR3 nucleotides read TGTGCCAGCAGCCCGACCGGGACAGGGGGTTCCTACGAGCAGTACTTC. The chain couples TRBV7-2 to TRBJ2-7; 11 nucleotides line up with TRBD1. Trimming removed 5 bases from V and 1 base from J; junction bases left unmatched: 7. This CDR3 contains 16 residues. Germline V lookup: CDR1 SGHTA, CDR2 FQGNSA.

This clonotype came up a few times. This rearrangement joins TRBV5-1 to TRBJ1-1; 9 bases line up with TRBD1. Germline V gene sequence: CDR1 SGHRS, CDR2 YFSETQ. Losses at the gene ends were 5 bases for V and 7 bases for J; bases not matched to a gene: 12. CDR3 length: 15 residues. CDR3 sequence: CASREPDRGEGEAFF. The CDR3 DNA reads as TGCGCCAGCAGGGAACCGGACAGGGGAGAAGGTGAAGCTTTCTTT.

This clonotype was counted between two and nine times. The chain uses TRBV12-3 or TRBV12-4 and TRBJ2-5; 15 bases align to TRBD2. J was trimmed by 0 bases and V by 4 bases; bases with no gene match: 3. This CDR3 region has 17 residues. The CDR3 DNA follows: TGTGCCAGCAGTTCAGGACTAGCGGGGGGGTACCAAGAGACCCAGTACTTC. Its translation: CASSSGLAGGYQETQYF.